What follows are 23 T cell receptor beta chains derived from one specimen sequenced in a study of CD8+ T cells in alopecia areata. Treatment indicated: oral pan-JAK inhibitor, 5-10 mg twice daily. RNA, once extracted, was reverse transcribed into cDNA for use as the sequencing template. Sequenced by immunoSEQ multiplex PCR; TCRdb stores in-frame clones only, minus some. Here the sample spans some 200,000 clones, roughly 60% being singletons. The source was CD4+ T cells sorted from blood, collected at week 24, from a patient treated with tofacitinib. These receptors were collected from a human donor with alopecia areata.

The chain combines TRBV4-3 with TRBJ1-6, with D uncertain. V lost 3 bases and J lost 6, with 6 bases in between. Germline V gene data show CDR1 as LGHNA and CDR2 as YSLEER. This CDR3 is built from 13 residues. This CDR3 reads CASSQGSNSPLHF. CDR3 DNA: TGCGCCAGCAGCCAGGGGTCTAATTCACCCCTCCACTTT.

The chain joins TRBV4-2 to TRBJ1-5; TRBD1 aligns across 8 bases. The CDR3 totals 18 residues. Germline V gene data show CDR1 as LGHNA and CDR2 as YNFKEQ. V was clipped by 5 bases and J by 1 base; unmatched bases: 13. The chain's CDR3 is CASSKAVRQGASNQPQHF. The CDR3 bases are TGTGCCAGCAGCAAAGCAGTCCGGCAGGGGGCAAGCAATCAGCCCCAGCATTTT.

The chain uses TRBV5-1 and TRBJ1-2, with 7 bases that match TRBD1. Germline trimming cut 6 bases from V and 2 bases from J; bases unmatched to any gene: 7. This CDR3 is 14 amino acids long. Germline V gene sequence: CDR1 SGHRS, CDR2 YFSETQ. The CDR3, as DNA: TGCGCCAGCACCCGGGGGACAGAAAACTATGGCTACACCTTC. This codes for CASTRGTENYGYTF. Filled out from reference TRBV5-1 and TRBJ1-2, the complete variable domain reads KAGVTQTPRYLIKTRGQQVTLSCSPISGHRSVSWYQQTPGQGLQFLFEYFSETQRNKGNFPGRFSGRQFSNSRSEMNVSTLELGDSALYLCASTRGTENYGYTFGSGTRLTVV.

Only a few counts were recorded for this clone. The chain is built from TRBV5-1 and TRBJ2-1, with a possible D match to TRBD1 (5 bases). V lost 0 bases and J lost 8, with 15 bases in between. Per the germline V gene, CDR1 is SGHRS and CDR2 is YFSETQ. The length of the CDR3 is 15 residues. The CDR3 here is CASSLENRPRDEQFF. CDR3 coding DNA: TGCGCCAGCAGCTTGGAGAATAGACCCAGGGATGAGCAGTTCTTC.

This clone was counted between two and nine times. The gene calls are TRBV19 and TRBJ2-5, with 8 nucleotides matching TRBD1. Germline assignment: CDR1 LNHDA and CDR2 SQIVND (reference sequence). V shed 5 bases and J 2 bases; nucleotides not matched to a gene: 1. The CDR3 has 13 amino acids. This chain's CDR3 is CASSRQGQETQYF. CDR3 nucleotide sequence: TGTGCCAGTAGTCGACAGGGGCAAGAGACCCAGTACTTC.

CDR3 sequence (DNA): TGTGCCAGCTCACCACTTGGGGCGCTTCAAGAGACCCAGTACTTC. It translates to CASSPLGALQETQYF. V gene TRBV18 combines with J gene TRBJ2-5; D may be TRBD1 (5 bases). Between the trimmed V and J ends, which lost 1 base and 2 bases, there was a span of 11 bases. The germline CDR1 and CDR2 sequences are KGHSH and LQKENI. CDR3 length: 15 residues.

This clone was observed a few times. The chain recombines TRBV28 with TRBJ2-2; possibly TRBD1 or TRBD2 for D (5 bases each). V was trimmed by 4 bases and J by 3 bases, leaving 18 bases between them. Germline V gene data show CDR1 as MDHEN and CDR2 as SYDVKM. CDR3 length: 17 amino acids. Written as DNA, the CDR3 is TGTGCCAGCAGTTCCTCTCAGCGGCAGGGAGACACCGGGGAGCTGTTTTTT. Translated: CASSSSQRQGDTGELFF.

V is TRBV19 and J is TRBJ2-1, with 8 bases lining up with TRBD2. Germline V gene data show CDR1 as LNHDA and CDR2 as SQIVND (reference sequence). J lost 6 bases, V lost 3 bases, and 10 bases had no gene match. CDR3 length equals 16 residues. CDR3 sequence reads: CASSIVAGGIFNEQFF. The CDR3 nucleotides are TGTGCCAGTAGTATCGTGGCGGGAGGAATTTTCAATGAGCAGTTCTTC.

This clone is a singleton in its sample. The V call is TRBV19, the J call TRBJ2-7; 9 bases map to TRBD1. Trimming at V came to 5 bases and at J to 2 bases, leaving 4 bases not matched to a gene. This CDR3 has 14 amino acids. CDR1 is LNHDA, CDR2 SQIVND, per germline (reference sequence). The chain's CDR3 is CASSLRQGAYEQYF. The CDR3 DNA follows: TGTGCCAGTAGTCTTCGACAGGGGGCCTACGAGCAGTACTTC.

The J gene is TRBJ2-3, the V gene TRBV5-1; D gene uncertain. The V and J ends lost 6 bases and 1 base respectively, with 9 bases between them. The CDR3 runs to 13 residues. From germline, CDR1 is SGHRS and CDR2 YFSETQ. The CDR3 sequence is CASNLDRTDTQYF. CDR3 DNA sequence: TGCGCCAGCAATCTGGACCGCACAGATACGCAGTATTTT. The full variable domain, its missing parts supplied by reference TRBV5-1 and TRBJ2-3, is KAGVTQTPRYLIKTRGQQVTLSCSPISGHRSVSWYQQTPGQGLQFLFEYFSETQRNKGNFPGRFSGRQFSNSRSEMNVSTLELGDSALYLCASNLDRTDTQYFGPGTRLTVL.

The chain uses TRBV13 and TRBJ2-2, with 11 bases identical to TRBD2. The CDR3 has 16 amino acids. Trimming cost V 3 bases and J 2 bases; bases outside gene matches: 2. Germline CDR1 is PRHDT and CDR2 is FYEKMQ (reference sequence). The CDR3 reads CASSLTSGANTGELFF. CDR3 in DNA: TGTGCCAGCAGCTTGACTAGCGGGGCAAACACCGGGGAGCTGTTTTTT.

The rearrangement uses TRBV5-4 and TRBJ2-4; a possible D gene is TRBD1 (5 bases). The V gene lost 2 bases and the J gene lost 7 bases, with 13 bases spanning the gap. Per the germline V gene, CDR1 is SGHNT and CDR2 is YYREEE (reference sequence). CDR3 length: 14 amino acids. The CDR3 region is CASSFQGSPNIQYF. The CDR3 bases are TGTGCCAGCAGCTTTCAGGGAAGCCCGAACATTCAGTACTTC.

This clone was detected only a few times. The rearrangement uses TRBV6-1 and TRBJ2-1; 9 nucleotides agree with TRBD2. V lost 2 bases, J lost 4 bases, and 12 bases stayed unmatched. In germline, CDR1 is MNHNS, CDR2 SASEGT. The CDR3 is 18 amino acids. As DNA, the CDR3 is TGTGCCAGCAGTGAACGGTTGTCTAGCGGGGTGAATTACAATGAGCAGTTCTTC. It specifies CASSERLSSGVNYNEQFF.

The sample holds a few counts of this clone. The chain recombines TRBV6-6 with TRBJ2-1; perhaps TRBD2 as D (6 bases). There are 15 residues in the CDR3. The germline gives CDR1 MNHNY, CDR2 SVGAGI (reference sequence). The germline V and J ends were trimmed by 2 bases and 1 base, with 9 bases remaining between them. Here the CDR3 reads CASSYEAGSYNEQFF. The CDR3 nucleotides are TGTGCCAGCAGTTACGAGGCGGGATCCTACAATGAGCAGTTCTTC.

This clone has a handful of counts. The rearrangement uses TRBV29-1 and TRBJ1-1, with D hard to call. V lost 7 bases, J lost 4 bases, and 10 bases lay in between. This CDR3 has 11 amino acids. The germline V gene has CDR1 SQVTM and CDR2 ANQGSEA. The CDR3 nucleotides are TGCAGCGCGGGTTTTGGCACTGAAGCTTTCTTT. Its protein product is CSAGFGTEAFF.

V usage is TRBV5-1 and J usage is TRBJ2-1, with 15 bases identical to TRBD2. The trim removed 4 bases at V and 0 bases at J, leaving 8 bases unmatched. This CDR3 contains 19 residues. Germline V gene lookup returns CDR1 SGHRS and CDR2 YFSETQ. DNA of the CDR3: TGCGCCAGCAGCACGTGGACTAGCGGGAGGGTGAGCTCCTACAATGAGCAGTTCTTC. It encodes CASSTWTSGRVSSYNEQFF.

There are a few counts of this clone. This sequence joins TRBV5-1 and TRBJ2-5; 9 nucleotides match TRBD1. The germline V gene encodes CDR1 SGHRS and CDR2 YFSETQ. V lost 3 bases, J lost 3 bases, and 9 bases stayed unmatched. The CDR3 extends over 16 amino acids. The CDR3 coding sequence is TGCGCCAGCAGCTACAATATACAGGGGGCGGAAGAGACCCAGTACTTC. Residues: CASSYNIQGAEETQYF.

V and J are TRBV19 and TRBJ2-3, with a tentative D call TRBD2 (5 bases). The germline CDR1 and CDR2 sequences are LNHDA and SQIVND (reference sequence). The length of the CDR3 is 13 residues. V lost 8 bases to trimming and J lost 2 bases, with 11 bases between them. The CDR3 here is CASGPGNTDTQYF. The CDR3 coding sequence is TGTGCCAGTGGACCGGGGAACACAGATACGCAGTATTTT.

The genes are TRBV11-2 and TRBJ1-1; D is unresolved. Deletions cut 4 bases from V and 7 bases from J, with 13 bases between. Germline values: CDR1 SGHAT, CDR2 FQNNGV. This CDR3 is built from 13 residues. The chain's CDR3 is CASSWQRGGEAFF. CDR3 in DNA: TGTGCCAGCAGCTGGCAACGGGGAGGTGAAGCTTTCTTT.

This clone has ten or more counts. CDR3 sequence: CASSNRESGYTF. The CDR3 DNA is TGTGCCAGTAGTAACAGGGAGAGTGGCTACACCTTC. The chain recombines TRBV19 with TRBJ1-2; weak D call: TRBD1 (6 bases). V lost 4 bases and J 7 bases, leaving 10 bases between the germline ends. From germline, CDR1 is LNHDA and CDR2 SQIVND (reference sequence). The CDR3 is 12 residues long.

The gene calls are TRBV29-1 and TRBJ2-1, with D tentatively TRBD1 (5 bases). The CDR3 sequence is 13 residues long. Trimming removed 6 bases at V and 9 bases at J, with 18 bases between. Germline lookup yields CDR1 SQVTM and CDR2 ANQGSEA. The CDR3 spells CSVLAGRVGEQFF. CDR3 coding DNA: TGCAGCGTCCTCGCCGGCAGGGTTGGTGAGCAGTTCTTC.

DNA for the CDR3: TGTGCCAGCAGCTCAGGAGAGACCCAGTACTTC. The encoded protein is CASSSGETQYF. The chain carries TRBV11-1 and TRBJ2-5; no clear D gene. Looked up from germline, CDR1 is SGHAT and CDR2 is FQDESV (reference sequence). V was shortened by 4 bases and J by 4 bases, with 4 bases between the two germline ends. This CDR3 has 11 amino acids.

This chain connects TRBV10-3 to TRBJ1-6, with D possibly matching TRBD1 (6 bases). The CDR3 has 14 residues. Germline CDR1 ENHRY, CDR2 SYGVKD. Trimming took 4 bases from V and 9 from J, leaving 13 bases between them. The CDR3 sequence: CAISGSQGTSPLHF. The CDR3, as DNA: TGTGCCATCAGTGGTTCACAGGGTACTTCACCCCTCCACTTT.